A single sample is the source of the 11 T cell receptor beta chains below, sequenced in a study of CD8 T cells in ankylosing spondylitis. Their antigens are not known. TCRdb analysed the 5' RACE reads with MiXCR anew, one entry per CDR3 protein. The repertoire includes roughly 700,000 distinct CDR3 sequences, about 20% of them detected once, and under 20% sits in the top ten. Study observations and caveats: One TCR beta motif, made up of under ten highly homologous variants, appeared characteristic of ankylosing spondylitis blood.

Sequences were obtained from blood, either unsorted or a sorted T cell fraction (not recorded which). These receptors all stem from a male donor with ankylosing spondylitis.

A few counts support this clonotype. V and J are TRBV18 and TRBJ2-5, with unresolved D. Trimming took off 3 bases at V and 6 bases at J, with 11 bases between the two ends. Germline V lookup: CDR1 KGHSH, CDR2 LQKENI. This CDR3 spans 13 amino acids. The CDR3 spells CASSPLEVKTQYF. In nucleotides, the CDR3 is TGTGCCAGCTCACCTTTAGAAGTGAAGACCCAGTACTTC.

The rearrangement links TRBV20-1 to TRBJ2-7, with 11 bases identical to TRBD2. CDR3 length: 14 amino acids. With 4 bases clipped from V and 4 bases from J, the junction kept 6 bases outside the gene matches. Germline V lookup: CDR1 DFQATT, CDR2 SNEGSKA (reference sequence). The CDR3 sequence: CSATGTSGEYEQYF. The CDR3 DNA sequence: TGCAGTGCTACAGGGACTAGCGGAGAGTACGAGCAGTACTTC.

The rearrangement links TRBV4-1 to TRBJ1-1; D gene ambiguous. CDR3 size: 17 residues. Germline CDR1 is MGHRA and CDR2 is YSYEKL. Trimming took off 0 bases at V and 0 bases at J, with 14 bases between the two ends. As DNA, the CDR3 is TGCGCCAGCAGCCAAGATATTGGGATGGGCCTGAACACTGAAGCTTTCTTT. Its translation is CASSQDIGMGLNTEAFF.

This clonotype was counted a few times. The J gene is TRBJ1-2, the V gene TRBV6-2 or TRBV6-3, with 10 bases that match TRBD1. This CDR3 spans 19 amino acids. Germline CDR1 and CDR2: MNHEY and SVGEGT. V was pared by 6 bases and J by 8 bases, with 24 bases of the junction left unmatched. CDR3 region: CASSSRLQDRGRGGSGYTF. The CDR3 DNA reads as TGTGCCAGCAGCTCTCGGCTCCAAGACAGGGGGCGAGGAGGCTCCGGCTACACCTTC.

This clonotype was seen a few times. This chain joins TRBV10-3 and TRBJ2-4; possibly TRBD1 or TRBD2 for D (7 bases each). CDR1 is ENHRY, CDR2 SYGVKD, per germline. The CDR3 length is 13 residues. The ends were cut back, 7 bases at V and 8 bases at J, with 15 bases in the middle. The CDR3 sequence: CAIKEQGGDIQYF. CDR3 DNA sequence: TGTGCCATCAAGGAGCAGGGGGGGGACATTCAGTACTTC.

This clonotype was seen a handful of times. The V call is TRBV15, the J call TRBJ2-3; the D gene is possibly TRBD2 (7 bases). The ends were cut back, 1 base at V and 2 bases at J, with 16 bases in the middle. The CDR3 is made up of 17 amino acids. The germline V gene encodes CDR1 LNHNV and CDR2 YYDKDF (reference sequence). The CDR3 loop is CATSRGEGGGYTDTQYF. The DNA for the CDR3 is TGTGCCACCAGCAGAGGTGAAGGGGGGGGGTACACAGATACGCAGTATTTT.

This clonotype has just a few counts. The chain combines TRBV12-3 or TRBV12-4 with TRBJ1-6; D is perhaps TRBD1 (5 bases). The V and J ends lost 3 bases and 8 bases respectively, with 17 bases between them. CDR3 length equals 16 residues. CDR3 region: CASSLWGDIGDSPLHF. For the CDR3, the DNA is TGTGCCAGCAGTTTGTGGGGCGACATTGGCGATTCACCCCTCCACTTT.

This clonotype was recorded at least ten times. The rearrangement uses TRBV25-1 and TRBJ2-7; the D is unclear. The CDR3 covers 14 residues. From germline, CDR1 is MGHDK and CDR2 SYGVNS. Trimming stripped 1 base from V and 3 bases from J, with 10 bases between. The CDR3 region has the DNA TGTGCCAGCAGTGAATTCGGACGAGGCTACGAGCAGTACTTC. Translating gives CASSEFGRGYEQYF.

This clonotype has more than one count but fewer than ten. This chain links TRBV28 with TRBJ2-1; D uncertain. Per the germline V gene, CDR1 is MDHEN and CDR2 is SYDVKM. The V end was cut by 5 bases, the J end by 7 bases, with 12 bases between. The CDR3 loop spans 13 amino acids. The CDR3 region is CASSKSSVNEQFF. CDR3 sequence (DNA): TGTGCCAGCAGTAAATCATCCGTGAATGAGCAGTTCTTC. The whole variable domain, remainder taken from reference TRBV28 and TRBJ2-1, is DVKVTQSSRYLVKRTGEKVFLECVQDMDHENMFWYRQDPGLGLRLIYFSYDVKMKEKGDIPEGYSVSREKKERFSLILESASTNQTSMYLCASSKSSVNEQFFGPGTRLTVL.

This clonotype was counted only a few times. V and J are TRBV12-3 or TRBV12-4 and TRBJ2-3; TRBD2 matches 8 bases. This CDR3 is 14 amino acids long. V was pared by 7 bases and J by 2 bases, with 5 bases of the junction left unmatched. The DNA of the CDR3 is TGTGCCAGCAACCCGGGGGGGAACACAGATACGCAGTATTTT. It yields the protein CASNPGGNTDTQYF.

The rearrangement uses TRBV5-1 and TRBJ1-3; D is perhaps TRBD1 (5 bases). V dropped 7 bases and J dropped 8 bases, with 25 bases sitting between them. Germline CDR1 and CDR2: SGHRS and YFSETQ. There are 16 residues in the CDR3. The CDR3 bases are TGCGCCAGCCCTATAATCCGGGACGACGGTCGACACACCATATATTTT. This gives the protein CASPIIRDDGRHTIYF.